This T cell receptor (beta chain) was found in a study of siplizumab effects on memory and regulatory T cells. Germline CDR1 LNHDA, CDR2 SQIVND (reference sequence). V lost 4 bases and J lost 5, with 20 bases in between. The length of the CDR3 is 16 residues. Regarding the study as a whole: In unstimulated cells, naive T cells appeared more diverse than memory T cells and seemed major alloresponse contributors. Proliferating CD4+ or CD8+ clones, roughly 80-96% of them, lacked an assignable naive or memory phenotype.

Details on this clone: No antigen is known for it.

The assay looked at 99,000 or so TCR templates in each sample. The repertoire was sequenced with immunoSEQ multiplex PCR; TCRdb's copy has only in-frame clones and lacks some. The sample records about 100,000 clones, 94% being singletons. This chain connects TRBV19 to TRBJ1-2; D possibly corresponds to TRBD1 (6 bases). The sample comprised Tregs sorted from blood. The sequence came from a human donor in good health. CDR3 residues: CASSRTRQANAYGYTF. The CDR3 DNA reads as TGTGCCAGTAGTAGAACGCGACAGGCCAACGCGTATGGCTACACCTTC.